One sample yielded the 8 T cell receptor beta chains listed below, sequenced in a study of T-cell memory formation after mild COVID-19. TCRdb analysed the 5' RACE reads with MiXCR anew, one entry per CDR3 protein. The table has over 350,000 distinct CDR3 sequences, approximately 15% seen once. Sequencing input: PBMCs or a T cell subset sorted from them (not recorded which). These receptors came from a man aged 18 to 29 who had mild COVID-19 (a few samples of this study predate the infection). Cell type and time point are not known.

The chain carries TRBV7-3 and TRBJ2-5, with 9 nucleotides matching TRBD2. The germline gives CDR1 SGHTA, CDR2 FQGTGA. The CDR3 runs to 16 residues. With V trimmed by 5 bases and J by 5 bases, 12 bases remained unmatched. CDR3 protein: CASSPGLASGAETQYF. The CDR3 DNA sequence: TGTGCCAGCAGCCCGGGTTTGGCTAGCGGGGCCGAGACCCAGTACTTC.

The chain recombines TRBV15 with TRBJ2-1; unclear D gene. The V and J ends lost 7 bases and 5 bases respectively, with 9 bases between them. The CDR3 spans 12 residues. Germline assignment: CDR1 LNHNV and CDR2 YYDKDF (reference sequence). Here the CDR3 DNA reads TGTGCCACCACAGGCAGTAACAATGAGCAGTTCTTC. It specifies CATTGSNNEQFF.

This clonotype was seen ten or more times. The gene calls are TRBV3-1 and TRBJ2-2; D is tentatively TRBD1 or TRBD2 (6 bases each). This CDR3 region has 18 residues. V was clipped by 3 bases and J by 3 bases, with 20 bases between them. Germline loops: CDR1 LGHDT, CDR2 YNNKEL (reference sequence). CDR3 in DNA: TGTGCCAGCAGCCACGCCAGGGGACTTGGTTCGCACACCGGGGAGCTGTTTTTT. Its protein product is CASSHARGLGSHTGELFF.

This clonotype turned up a few times. The chain has TRBV5-1 and TRBJ1-1, with 8 positions matching TRBD1. Trimming removed 7 bases from V and 5 bases from J; junction bases left unmatched: 13. The CDR3 has 15 amino acids. Germline V lookup: CDR1 SGHRS, CDR2 YFSETQ. CDR3 bases: TGCGCCAGCCGCCCCACCGACAGGGGTAATACTGAAGCTTTCTTT. Encoded protein: CASRPTDRGNTEAFF. The full variable domain, completed using reference TRBV5-1 and TRBJ1-1, is KAGVTQTPRYLIKTRGQQVTLSCSPISGHRSVSWYQQTPGQGLQFLFEYFSETQRNKGNFPGRFSGRQFSNSRSEMNVSTLELGDSALYLCASRPTDRGNTEAFFGQGTRLTVV.

This clonotype was picked up many times. The V and J genes are TRBV18 and TRBJ2-6; D unclear. Germline CDR1 reads KGHSH; CDR2 reads LQKENI. The V end was cut by 0 bases, the J end by 0 bases, with 6 bases between. The CDR3 spans 16 residues. CDR3 sequence (DNA): TGTGCCAGCTCACCACCGAGGAGCTCTGGGGCCAACGTCCTGACTTTC. It codes for CASSPPRSSGANVLTF.

The V call is TRBV9, the J call TRBJ2-1; 8 bases align to TRBD1. After removal of 0 bases from V and 6 bases from J, the junction contained 8 bases not matched to a gene. The CDR3 totals 16 residues. Germline CDR1 is SGDLS and CDR2 is YYNGEE. This chain's CDR3 is CASSVGQGAALNEQFF. The CDR3 nucleotides read TGTGCCAGCAGCGTAGGGCAGGGGGCGGCCCTCAATGAGCAGTTCTTC. The variable domain in full, with the rest retrieved from reference TRBV9 and TRBJ2-1, is DSGVTQTPKHLITATGQRVTLRCSPRSGDLSVYWYQQSLDQGLQFLIQYYNGEERAKGNILERFSAQQFPDLHSELNLSSLELGDSALYFCASSVGQGAALNEQFFGPGTRLTVL.

Only a few counts were recorded for this clonotype. The rearrangement links TRBV20-1 to TRBJ1-6; D remains ambiguous. Germline assignment: CDR1 DFQATT and CDR2 SNEGSKA (reference sequence). V was cut by 1 base and J by 6 bases, with 10 bases left in between. CDR3 length equals 14 residues. The CDR3 protein is CSARVGSPNSPLHF. The DNA of the CDR3 is TGCAGTGCTAGAGTAGGGTCCCCTAATTCACCCCTCCACTTT.

The CDR3 sequence is CASRHRQGGDSGANVLTF. CDR3 sequence (DNA): TGTGCCAGCAGACACCGACAGGGAGGAGACTCTGGGGCCAACGTCCTGACTTTC. The chain employs TRBV9 and TRBJ2-6, with D tentatively TRBD1 (7 bases). The CDR3 spans 18 residues. Trimming removed 5 bases at V and 0 bases at J, with 18 bases between. The germline gives CDR1 SGDLS, CDR2 YYNGEE.